This TCR beta chain was identified in a study of cytomegalovirus exposure and HLA in healthy donors. Germline V gene data show CDR1 as LGHNA and CDR2 as YSLEER. V lost 0 bases, J lost 8 bases, and 10 bases lay in between. The CDR3 is 13 residues long. 13 Jbeta primers and 60 Vbeta primers were used for the PCR. Some clones are missing from TCRdb's copy, which holds only in-frame ones; the method was immunoSEQ multiplex PCR. The sample includes approximately 140,000 clones, approximately 82% of them seen just once. Study outcomes and limitations: V- and J-gene trimming of TCR beta was linked (in a later analysis) to a missense DCLRE1C variant. Apparent HLA restriction characterized most CMV-associated TCR beta chains in a later analysis. Reports credit the classifier with highly specific, highly sensitive diagnosis of cytomegalovirus status.

As for this clone: Its antigen is not known.

The clonotype was recovered from a boy aged 2 to 10 in good health and CMV-seronegative. The source material was PBMCs. The rearrangement joins TRBV4-3 to TRBJ1-2, with unresolved D. The CDR3 protein is CASSQERGWGYTF. The DNA for the CDR3 is TGCGCCAGCAGCCAAGAACGCGGGTGGGGCTACACCTTC.